These 19 T cell receptor beta chains came from one sample sequenced in a study of breast tumors, draining lymph nodes, adjacent tissues. TCRdb itself ran the multiplex PCR reads through MiXCR, one entry per CDR3 protein. The table records around 22,000 distinct CDR3 sequences, 50% to 75% of them present only once. The specimen sequenced was tumor-adjacent breast tissue. All receptors derive from a female donor with breast cancer. Some clones in this sample may be carry-over from other donors' samples.

The chain is built from TRBV12-3 or TRBV12-4 and TRBJ1-6, with D hard to call. The germline V and J ends were trimmed by 6 bases and 6 bases, with 12 bases remaining between them. The CDR3 totals 14 residues. CDR3: CASSLTGGNSPLHF. The CDR3 DNA reads as TGTGCCAGCAGCTTGACCGGCGGTAATTCACCCCTCCACTTT.

This clonotype has only one observation. The chain carries TRBV6-4 and TRBJ2-7; D possibly corresponds to TRBD1 (6 bases). The CDR3 loop spans 13 amino acids. Germline CDR1 and CDR2: MRHNA and SNTAGT. The V end lost 0 bases, the J end lost 6 bases, and 9 bases lay between the germline ends. The CDR3, as DNA: TGTGCCAGCAGTGACTCGACAGGCTGCGAGCAGTACGTC. Protein product: CASSDSTGCEQYV.

This clonotype was seen at least ten times. This CDR3 is missing its conserved last phenylalanine or tryptophan, likely due to a read error. The DNA is left out, because the CDR3 cannot be placed on it with certainty; the CDR3 is given as TCRdb lists it. V usage is TRBV6-1 and J usage is TRBJ2-7; the DNA was not compared with TRBD2, the D call given in the table. Germline CDR1 reads MNHNS; CDR2 reads SASEGT. From its first to its last residue, the CDR3 has 8 amino acids. CDR3: CASSEIAG.

As for this clonotype: Germline is not matched at one junction end, which may reflect a read error. This chain links TRBV20-1 with TRBJ1-6, with a tentative D call TRBD1 (6 bases). CDR1 is DFQATT, CDR2 SNEGSKA, per germline (reference sequence). CDR3 size: 16 residues. CDR3 bases: TGCGGTGCTAGATACCAAGCAGGGGCCCCTAATTCACCCCTCCACTTT. Translation gives CGARYQAGAPNSPLHF.

The chain uses TRBV20-1 and TRBJ1-5, with D possibly TRBD1 on 6 matching bases. Looked up from germline, CDR1 is DFQATT and CDR2 is SNEGSKA (reference sequence). V lost 3 bases, J lost 6 bases, and 12 bases lay in between. The CDR3 is 13 amino acids. The CDR3 is CSASLGGAQPQHF. CDR3 bases: TGCAGTGCTAGCCTAGGGGGTGCTCAGCCCCAGCATTTT.

This clonotype showed up many times. This rearrangement joins TRBV5-5 to TRBJ1-5, with 9 bases identical to TRBD1. Germline V gives CDR1 SGHKS, CDR2 YYEKEE (reference sequence). Trimming cost V 3 bases and J 6 bases; bases outside gene matches: 7. The CDR3 is made up of 15 amino acids. Here the CDR3 reads CASSWGQGGGQPQHF. The DNA of the CDR3 is TGTGCCAGCAGCTGGGGACAGGGAGGGGGTCAGCCCCAGCATTTT.

Worth noting for this clonotype: At one boundary the junction diverges from the germline segment, which might be a read error. The chain links TRBV5-5 to TRBJ1-5, with D tentatively TRBD1 (5 bases). Looked up from germline, CDR1 is SGHKS and CDR2 is YYEKEE (reference sequence). CDR3 size: 15 residues. The CDR3 bases are TGCGCCAGCAGCTTCCGACCGGGAGGGGATCAGCCCCAGCATTTT. Amino acid sequence: CASSFRPGGDQPQHF.

By its share, this clonotype is medium-sized. The CDR3 sequence is CATSSENSPLHF. The CDR3 DNA sequence: TGTGCCACCAGCAGTGAAAATTCACCCCTCCACTTT. This rearrangement joins TRBV15 to TRBJ1-6; D not resolved. Germline CDR1 is LNHNV and CDR2 is YYDKDF (reference sequence). V lost 3 bases and J 7 bases, leaving 4 bases between the germline ends. This CDR3 spans 12 amino acids.

This clonotype was detected ten times or more. J is TRBJ2-3 and V is TRBV5-8; D may be TRBD2 (6 bases). Germline V gene data show CDR1 as SGHTS and CDR2 as YDEGEE. V was shortened by 4 bases and J by 0 bases, with 12 bases between the two germline ends. CDR3 length equals 15 residues. CDR3 loop: CASSHRTTSTDTQYF. In DNA, the CDR3 is TGTGCCAGCAGCCACAGGACTACTAGCACAGATACGCAGTATTTT.

This chain connects TRBV20-1 to TRBJ2-2; the match to TRBD2 covers 7 bases. The CDR3 length is 16 residues. The ends lost 3 bases at V and 7 bases at J; junction bases unmatched: 14. In germline, CDR1 is DFQATT, CDR2 SNEGSKA (reference sequence). Here the CDR3 reads CSASRGLGEGGGELFF. CDR3 in DNA: TGCAGTGCTAGCCGCGGACTAGGGGAGGGCGGCGGGGAGCTGTTTTTT.

This clonotype showed up many times. This could be a read error, since a much larger clone is one nucleotide away. The V and J genes are TRBV20-1 and TRBJ1-5; tentative D call: TRBD1 (5 bases). CDR1 DFQATT and CDR2 SNEGSKA come from the germline V gene (reference sequence). CDR3 length: 15 amino acids. The DNA for the CDR3 is TGCAGTGCTAGCAGACAGTCATATAGCACTCAGCCCCAGCATTTT. It is translated as CSASRQSYSTQPQHF.

With regard to this clonotype: An end of the junction differs from the germline gene, which may be a read error. V is TRBV7-3 and J is TRBJ2-7; a possible D gene is TRBD2 (6 bases). The germline V gene has CDR1 SGHTA and CDR2 FQGTGA. CDR3 length equals 14 residues. The DNA for the CDR3 is TGTGCCAGCACATGGGCGGGGAGCTACTATGGCTACAACTTC. Its translation is CASTWAGSYYGYNF.

This rearrangement joins TRBV7-3 to TRBJ2-1; D unclear. The germline gives CDR1 SGHTA, CDR2 FQGTGA. The CDR3 sequence is 13 residues long. Trimming cost V 4 bases and J 5 bases, with 9 bases left between them. This chain's CDR3 is CASSSSWNNEQFF. In nucleotides, the CDR3 is TGTGCCAGCAGCTCATCGTGGAACAATGAGCAGTTCTTC.

The genes are TRBV20-1 and TRBJ1-4; D unclear. Trimming removed 0 bases at V and 8 bases at J, with 13 bases between. The CDR3 contains 14 residues. The germline V gene encodes CDR1 DFQATT and CDR2 SNEGSKA (reference sequence). CDR3 region: CSARDKEVGEKLFF. CDR3 coding DNA: TGCAGTGCTAGAGATAAAGAGGTTGGGGAAAAACTGTTTTTT.

In this sample, this clonotype turned up many times. At one end, the junction sequence differs from germline, possibly due to a read error. The chain employs TRBV19 and TRBJ2-1, with unresolved D. This CDR3 is built from 14 residues. Germline V gives CDR1 LNHDA, CDR2 SQIVND (reference sequence). The CDR3 nucleotides are TGTGCCAGTAGTAGGGGAACCTCCCACAATGAGCAGTTCTTC. Residues: CASSRGTSHNEQFF.

Worth noting for this clonotype: A read error may account for a junction end that differs from germline. The genes are TRBV2 and TRBJ2-2; TRBD2 matches 10 bases. The CDR3 spans 15 residues. CDR1 is SNHLY and CDR2 is FYNNEI in the germline V gene. CDR3 DNA: TGTGCCACCAGTGACTGGACTAGCGGTGGCGGGGAGCTGTTTTTT. It translates to CATSDWTSGGGELFF.

This chain uses TRBV29-1 with TRBJ2-1; 8 bases are shared with TRBD1. The CDR3 is 14 amino acids. V lost 0 bases, J lost 8 bases, and 6 bases stayed unmatched. The germline V gene encodes CDR1 SQVTM and CDR2 ANQGSEA. This CDR3 is CSVEEWSGGHEQFF. CDR3 nucleotides: TGCAGCGTTGAAGAGTGGTCAGGGGGCCATGAGCAGTTCTTC.

The J gene is TRBJ2-3, the V gene TRBV7-6, with 14 nucleotides matching TRBD2. The CDR3 runs 19 residues. The V and J ends lost 5 bases and 2 bases, in that order; junction bases with no gene match: 12. The germline V gene encodes CDR1 SGHVS and CDR2 FNYEAQ. CDR3 DNA: TGTGCCAGCAGCCGAAGGGGACTAGCGGGAGTGGACCCCACAGATACGCAGTATTTT. Protein sequence: CASSRRGLAGVDPTDTQYF. The complete variable domain, with remaining parts taken from reference TRBV7-6 and TRBJ2-3, reads GAGVSQSPRYKVTKRGQDVALRCDPISGHVSLYWYRQALGQGPEFLTYFNYEAQQDKSGLPNDRFSAERPEGSISTLTIQRTEQRDSAMYRCASSRRGLAGVDPTDTQYFGPGTRLTVL.

By share, this clonotype ranks as medium-sized. The chain joins TRBV29-1 to TRBJ2-7; D is uncertain. Trimming took off 0 bases at V and 2 bases at J, with 8 bases between the two ends. Germline CDR1 is SQVTM and CDR2 is ANQGSEA. The CDR3 runs to 13 residues. CDR3 in amino acids: CSVEDDRAYEQYF. The CDR3 nucleotides are TGCAGCGTTGAAGATGACCGAGCCTACGAGCAGTACTTC.